The rows below give T cell receptor beta chains drawn from one sample of a study of cytomegalovirus exposure and HLA in healthy donors. Measured with immunoSEQ multiplex PCR; TCRdb has only the in-frame clones, and not every one. The sample consists of 90,000 to 120,000 clones, around 77% of them appearing once. What was sequenced was PBMCs. The receptors here all came from a male donor in good health and CMV-seronegative. Each CDR3 is given with its conserved first and last residue.

J: TRBJ2-2
V: TRBV30
CDR3: CAWGQGVMVSTGELFF

J: TRBJ1-4
V: TRBV15
CDR3: CATSRDRGQEKLFF

J: TRBJ2-6
V: TRBV5-1
CDR3: CASSPQGANVLTF

J: TRBJ2-5
V: TRBV15
CDR3: CATSRGESGTETQYF

J: TRBJ2-3
V: TRBV29-1
CDR3: CSVEPMPGQGLSTDTQYF

J: TRBJ2-5
V: TRBV13
CDR3: CASSSSQAGEEETQYF

J: TRBJ2-7
V: TRBV28
CDR3: CASSLYSYEQYF

J: TRBJ1-5
V: TRBV5-8
CDR3: CASSLARFNQPQHF

J: TRBJ2-1
V: TRBV7-2
CDR3: CASSLVDEQFF

J: TRBJ2-3
V: TRBV11-3
CDR3: CASSRTSGSGADTQYF

J: TRBJ2-3
V: TRBV2
CDR3: CASKRGRQGLDTQYF

J: TRBJ2-7
V: TRBV4-1
CDR3: CASSQAYRDSYEQYF

J: TRBJ1-2
V: TRBV7-2
CDR3: CASSYTTGGAGRGYTF

J: TRBJ1-1
V: TRBV2
CDR3: CASSALQALGTEAFF

J: TRBJ1-2
V: TRBV25-1
CDR3: CASSAGGTGYGYTF

J: TRBJ1-2
V: TRBV7-2
CDR3: CASSLVSIDGYTF

J: TRBJ1-5
V: TRBV19
CDR3: CASSNQGWLGNQPQHF

J: TRBJ1-4
V: TRBV6-5
CDR3: CASSYSSGEKLFF

J: TRBJ2-7
V: TRBV11-2
CDR3: CASSEGQGSYEQYF

J: TRBJ2-7
V: TRBV27
CDR3: CASSLNRGHEQYF

J: TRBJ1-1
V: TRBV14
CDR3: CASSLAGMNTEAFF

J: TRBJ2-7
V: TRBV15
CDR3: CATSSYSYEQYF

J: TRBJ2-5
V: TRBV15
CDR3: CATSRATSGGETQYF

J: TRBJ2-7
V: TRBV25-1
CDR3: CASRPRGDYYEQYF

J: TRBJ2-5
V: TRBV6-1
CDR3: CASSEFSGVVETQYF